Listed below are T cell receptor beta chains from one sample, sequenced in a study of blood T cell repertoires in COVID-19. Measured with immunoSEQ multiplex PCR; TCRdb has only the in-frame clones, and not every one. The sample holds approximately 170,000 clones; around 84% are singletons and the top ten take roughly 8%. Sequenced: PBMCs or T cells enriched from blood (not recorded which). The receptors here all came from a woman in her forties or fifties who had recovered from COVID-19. Both conserved end residues are part of each CDR3. Size is stated for part of the rows, as once, few or many counts, or as a class when the clone is expanded.

clone_size: .; j_call: TRBJ1-3; v_call: TRBV27; cdr3_aa: CASSTSRDSGNTIYF
clone_size: .; j_call: TRBJ2-2; v_call: TRBV7-2; cdr3_aa: CASSETNTGELFF
clone_size: .; j_call: TRBJ2-3; v_call: TRBV7-8; cdr3_aa: CASSRLAGVADTQYF
clone_size: .; j_call: TRBJ2-7; v_call: TRBV6-5; cdr3_aa: CASSSQVNEQYF
clone_size: .; j_call: TRBJ1-1; v_call: TRBV3-1/TRBV3-2; cdr3_aa: CASSQGRGRTEAFF
clone_size: .; j_call: TRBJ2-1; v_call: TRBV18; cdr3_aa: CASSPQDSSLAGGSYNEQFF
clone_size: once; j_call: TRBJ2-1; v_call: TRBV28; cdr3_aa: CASRSGLNNEQFF
clone_size: once; j_call: TRBJ2-2; v_call: TRBV6-5; cdr3_aa: CASSPGAGELFF
clone_size: .; j_call: TRBJ2-7; v_call: TRBV7-9; cdr3_aa: CASSLEGGPSYEQYF
clone_size: once; j_call: TRBJ1-6; v_call: TRBV27; cdr3_aa: CASKRQGQSPLHF
clone_size: .; j_call: TRBJ1-4; v_call: TRBV27; cdr3_aa: CASLFPASTATNEKLFF
clone_size: .; j_call: TRBJ2-5; v_call: TRBV7-6; cdr3_aa: CASSLEGEETQYF
clone_size: .; j_call: TRBJ2-2; v_call: TRBV28; cdr3_aa: CAISPRGNTGELFF
clone_size: .; j_call: TRBJ2-7; v_call: TRBV7-2; cdr3_aa: CASSPDLGSPYEQYF
clone_size: few; j_call: TRBJ1-6; v_call: TRBV5-1; cdr3_aa: CASSYMTGNSPLHF
clone_size: .; j_call: TRBJ1-6; v_call: TRBV5-4; cdr3_aa: CASSLDRAYSPLHF
clone_size: .; j_call: TRBJ2-2; v_call: TRBV4-1; cdr3_aa: CASSRFGGGVGGELFF
clone_size: few; j_call: TRBJ2-4; v_call: TRBV7-8; cdr3_aa: CASSLEASGYAKNIQYF
clone_size: .; j_call: TRBJ1-3; v_call: TRBV10-1; cdr3_aa: CASSDRSTSSGNTIYF
clone_size: .; j_call: TRBJ1-2; v_call: TRBV4-2; cdr3_aa: CASSQDLERGGRSDGYTF
clone_size: .; j_call: TRBJ1-4; v_call: TRBV7-3; cdr3_aa: CASSQPGTGGSPANEKLFF
clone_size: .; j_call: TRBJ1-1; v_call: TRBV28; cdr3_aa: CASSPWTGADGTEAFF
clone_size: .; j_call: TRBJ2-3; v_call: TRBV7-9; cdr3_aa: CASSLGDIYTDTQYF
clone_size: .; j_call: TRBJ2-1; v_call: TRBV7-2; cdr3_aa: CASSYRGRTVLNEQFF
clone_size: .; j_call: TRBJ2-6; v_call: TRBV7-2; cdr3_aa: CASLPERGRYVLTF
clone_size: once; j_call: TRBJ2-1; v_call: TRBV6-6; cdr3_aa: CASSYRGLAGSNEQFF
clone_size: .; j_call: TRBJ2-1; v_call: TRBV5-6; cdr3_aa: CASSLGGLADEQFF
clone_size: .; j_call: TRBJ2-3; v_call: TRBV6-5; cdr3_aa: CASLKGGATDTQYF
clone_size: .; j_call: TRBJ1-2; v_call: TRBV6-2/TRBV6-3; cdr3_aa: CASSYEPGQGAYGYTF
clone_size: .; j_call: TRBJ2-2; v_call: TRBV7-9; cdr3_aa: CASRPGTGSRGTGELFF
clone_size: .; j_call: TRBJ2-7; v_call: TRBV18; cdr3_aa: CASSPATGDYEQYF
clone_size: .; j_call: TRBJ2-7; v_call: TRBV2; cdr3_aa: CASSDLVQGAGEQYF
clone_size: .; j_call: TRBJ2-7; v_call: TRBV6-1; cdr3_aa: CASSEALTYEQYF
clone_size: once; j_call: TRBJ2-5; v_call: TRBV2; cdr3_aa: CASSEVGRWETQYF
clone_size: .; j_call: TRBJ2-7; v_call: TRBV18; cdr3_aa: CASSPIGDTIDKQYF
clone_size: .; j_call: TRBJ1-5; v_call: TRBV10-1; cdr3_aa: CASSEFEGGWQPQHF
clone_size: .; j_call: TRBJ2-2; v_call: TRBV7-8; cdr3_aa: CASSPARAGSRTGELFF